This is a list of T cell receptor beta chains from one sample in a study of shared clonotypes between healthy human individuals. Repertoires were generated with immunoSEQ multiplex PCR, while TCRdb's copy carries only in-frame clones and drops some. The sample contains about 2.4 million clones, over 85% of which appear only once. Sequencing input: naive CD4+ T cells sorted from blood. The receptors here all came from a man younger than 35 in good health. Both conserved end residues are part of each CDR3. D genes are given only for firm matches. Not every row has a clone size; where given, it reads once, few, many or a size class.

- | TRBJ2-2 | - | TRBV5-4 | CASSLVHSTGELFF | TGTGCCAGCAGCTTGGTGCACTCCACCGGGGAGCTGTTTTTT
- | TRBJ2-4 | - | TRBV2 | CASSTPGAAKNIQYF | TGTGCCAGCTCTACCCCAGGAGCGGCCAAAAACATTCAGTACTTC
- | TRBJ1-5 | - | TRBV18 | CASSQQGSNQPQHF | TGTGCCAGCTCGCAACAGGGTAGCAATCAGCCCCAGCATTTT
once | TRBJ1-1 | - | TRBV28 | CASGDWVNTEAFF | TGTGCCAGCGGGGACTGGGTTAACACTGAAGCTTTCTTT
- | TRBJ1-6 | - | TRBV19 | CASSIQGLYSPLHF | TGTGCCAGTAGTATTCAGGGATTGTACTCACCCCTCCACTTT
- | TRBJ2-5 | TRBD1 | TRBV9 | CASTRDRDVQETQYF | TGTGCCAGCACCCGCGACAGGGATGTACAAGAGACCCAGTACTTC
- | TRBJ2-2 | - | TRBV10-2 | CASSERESTGELFF | TGCGCCAGCAGTGAGAGGGAGAGCACCGGGGAGCTGTTTTTT
- | TRBJ1-1 | - | TRBV6-1 | CASSVATTLNTEAFF | TGTGCCAGCAGTGTAGCCACGACTTTGAACACTGAAGCTTTCTTT
- | TRBJ1-2 | - | TRBV19 | CASSSWTINYGYTF | TGTGCCAGTAGTTCTTGGACAATTAACTATGGCTACACCTTC
- | TRBJ1-1 | - | TRBV28 | CASSSPRGTEAFF | TGTGCCAGCAGTTCCCCTCGGGGAACTGAAGCTTTCTTT
- | TRBJ2-2 | TRBD2 | TRBV5-6 | CASSLASASGGNTGELFF | TGTGCCAGCAGCTTGGCTTCGGCTAGCGGGGGGAACACCGGGGAGCTGTTTTTT
- | TRBJ2-1 | TRBD2 | TRBV7-2 | CASSSVREGRYNEQFF | TGTGCCAGCAGCTCCGTCCGGGAGGGCCGTTACAATGAGCAGTTCTTC
- | TRBJ1-2 | - | TRBV5-1 | CASRLGSPYGYTF | TGCGCCAGCAGGCTCGGGAGCCCTTATGGCTACACCTTC
once | TRBJ2-5 | TRBD1 | TRBV28 | CASSSTGGWTQYF | TGTGCCAGCAGCTCTACAGGGGGTTGGACCCAGTACTTC
- | TRBJ1-5 | TRBD1 | TRBV19 | CASSIGTGGLGEQPQHF | TGTGCCAGTAGTATTGGGACAGGGGGTTTGGGTGAACAGCCCCAGCATTTT
- | TRBJ1-6 | TRBD1 | TRBV25-1 | CASRGTGGSSPLHF | TGTGCCAGCAGAGGGACAGGGGGAAGTTCACCCCTCCACTTT
- | TRBJ2-3 | - | TRBV18 | CASSPRGNDDTQYF | TGTGCCAGCTCACCCCGGGGAAATGACGATACGCAGTATTTT